The present entry profiles one TCR beta chain with its context. This entry comes from a study of T cells in Graves' hyperthyroidism and ophthalmopathy. Researchers amplified the TCR beta CDR3 regions from RNA transcripts. The primer set for the first-round RT-PCR of the TCR CDR3 was HTBI. One entry per CDR3 protein results from TCRdb running MiXCR on the multiplex PCR reads. This table holds about 200,000 distinct CDR3 sequences, around 18% found once. In patients aged 18 to 65, hyperthyroidism was newly diagnosed, with duration under 2 months. Clinicians diagnosed patients from clinical symptoms, serum thyroxine and TRAb, thyroid ultrasound and orbital computed tomography. V shed 6 bases, J shed 4 bases, and the junction held 7 bases outside the gene matches. CDR1 is MDHEN, CDR2 SYDVKM, per germline. This CDR3 region has 15 residues.

Material: blood. This clonotype originated in a man in his forties with Graves' hyperthyroidism. J is TRBJ1-5 and V is TRBV28; 9 bases match TRBD1. CDR3 nucleotides: TGTGCCAGCAGCTTCCCCGGGACAGGGAATCAGCCCCAGCATTTT. Protein sequence: CASSFPGTGNQPQHF.